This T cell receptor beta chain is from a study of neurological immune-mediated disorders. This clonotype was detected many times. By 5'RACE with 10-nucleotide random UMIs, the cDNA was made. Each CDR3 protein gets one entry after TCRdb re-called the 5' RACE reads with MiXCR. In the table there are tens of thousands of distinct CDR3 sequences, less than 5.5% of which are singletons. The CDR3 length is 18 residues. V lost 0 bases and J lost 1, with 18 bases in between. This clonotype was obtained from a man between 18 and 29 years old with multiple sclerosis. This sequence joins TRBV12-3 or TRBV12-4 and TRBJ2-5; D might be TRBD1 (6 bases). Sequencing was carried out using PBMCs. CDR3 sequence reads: CASSLARVVGALQETQYF. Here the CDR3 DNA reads TGTGCCAGCAGTTTAGCCCGCGTAGTGGGGGCACTCCAAGAGACCCAGTACTTC.